Shown below are 17 T cell receptor beta chains from a single sample sequenced in a study of blood T cell repertoires in COVID-19. Assay used: immunoSEQ multiplex PCR; TCRdb lists only in-frame clones, some missing. The sample holds approximately 97,000 clones, around 73% seen once. The sequenced sample was peripheral blood. These TCRs come from a man aged 55-75 years with active or convalescent COVID-19.

The chain has TRBV15 and TRBJ1-3; D might be TRBD1 (6 bases). The V gene lost 0 bases and the J gene lost 3 bases, with 12 bases spanning the gap. Germline V gene data show CDR1 as LNHNV and CDR2 as YYDKDF (reference sequence). CDR3 length: 16 residues. CDR3 in amino acids: CATSRDRGAGGNTIYF. DNA of the CDR3: TGTGCCACCAGCAGAGATCGGGGGGCTGGTGGAAACACCATATATTTT.

This chain uses TRBV4-1 with TRBJ2-2; 8 nucleotides line up with TRBD1. Germline values: CDR1 MGHRA, CDR2 YSYEKL. V lost 4 bases and J lost 1; bases outside the gene matches: 8. The CDR3 is 17 residues long. The CDR3 DNA reads TGCGCCAGCAGCCTCCGCGCCGGGACAGGGAACACCGGGGAGCTGTTTTTT. This sequence encodes CASSLRAGTGNTGELFF.

Only a few counts were recorded for this clone. CDR3 nucleotide sequence: TGTGCCAGCAGCTTAGGCACCCCCCGGACTAGCGGGATCACAGATACGCAGTATTTT. It encodes CASSLGTPRTSGITDTQYF. This rearrangement joins TRBV11-2 to TRBJ2-3, with 12 bases fitting TRBD2. V lost 1 base, J lost 2 bases, and 10 bases stayed unmatched. The CDR3 is made up of 19 amino acids. Germline V gene sequence: CDR1 SGHAT, CDR2 FQNNGV.

V and J are TRBV6-2 or TRBV6-3 and TRBJ2-2; 12 bases match TRBD2. This CDR3 has 16 amino acids. Trimming removed 1 base from V and 5 bases from J; junction bases left unmatched: 2. Germline CDR1 reads MNHEY; CDR2 reads SVGEGT. The CDR3 nucleotides are TGTGCCAGCAGTTACTTGACTAGCGGGAGTACCGGGGAGCTGTTTTTT. Its translation is CASSYLTSGSTGELFF.

This chain joins TRBV3-1 (or the pseudogene TRBV3-2) and TRBJ1-2; 7 bases agree with TRBD1. The V gene's germline CDR1 is LGHDT and CDR2 YNNKEL (reference sequence). The CDR3 is 14 residues long. The ends lost 1 base at V and 9 bases at J; junction bases unmatched: 8. CDR3 sequence: CASSQGWDSYSYTF. The CDR3 region has the DNA TGTGCCAGCAGCCAAGGATGGGACAGTTATAGCTACACCTTC.

This clone has just one count. This chain uses TRBV15 with TRBJ2-5; a possible D gene is TRBD1 (5 bases). Germline V gives CDR1 LNHNV, CDR2 YYDKDF (reference sequence). The CDR3 has 15 amino acids. Trimming shortened V by 0 bases and J by 5 bases, and 13 bases separated the two germline ends. CDR3 coding DNA: TGTGCCACCAGCAGAGACTTTTGGGGCTGGGAGACCCAGTACTTC. The encoded protein is CATSRDFWGWETQYF.

This chain uses TRBV20-1 with TRBJ1-5; perhaps TRBD1 as D (5 bases). The CDR3 covers 11 residues. Trimming stripped 0 bases from V and 13 bases from J, with 10 bases between. Looked up from germline, CDR1 is DFQATT and CDR2 is SNEGSKA (reference sequence). This CDR3 reads CSARDGRAQHF. In nucleotides, the CDR3 is TGCAGTGCTAGAGATGGCAGGGCTCAGCATTTT.

In its sample, this clone was seen a few times. V and J are TRBV18 and TRBJ1-5; TRBD1 agrees at 8 bases. This CDR3 has 13 residues. The V gene end was trimmed by 6 bases and the J gene end by 7 bases; junction bases not matched to a gene: 5. CDR1 is KGHSH and CDR2 is LQKENI in the germline V gene. The CDR3 nucleotides are TGTGCCAGCTCGGTGGACAGGGAGCAGCCCCAGCATTTT. Translated: CASSVDREQPQHF.

Written as DNA, the CDR3 is TGTGCCATCAGGGGGACGGGACACCAGAACACTGAAGCTTTCTTT. It encodes CAIRGTGHQNTEAFF. The rearrangement joins TRBV10-3 to TRBJ1-1, with a tentative D call TRBD1 (6 bases). From germline, CDR1 is ENHRY and CDR2 SYGVKD. The CDR3 runs to 15 residues. Trimming pared 6 bases from V and 1 base from J, leaving 15 bases between.

The chain is built from TRBV4-3 and TRBJ1-6; 7 nucleotides line up with TRBD1. The J segment lost 1 base and the V segment lost 4 bases, leaving 4 bases of the junction unmatched. The CDR3 has 16 amino acids. Germline V gene sequence: CDR1 LGHNA, CDR2 YSLEER. CDR3 loop: CASSRDRESYNSPLHF. The CDR3 DNA reads TGCGCCAGCAGCCGCGACAGGGAGTCCTATAATTCACCCCTCCACTTT.

This sequence joins TRBV12-3 or TRBV12-4 and TRBJ2-1; TRBD1 is a possible D gene (6 bases). The CDR3 has 11 amino acids. Trimming stripped 6 bases from V and 9 bases from J, with 9 bases between. The CDR3 DNA reads as TGTGCCAGCAGCTTACAGGGTGAGCAGTTCTTC. This encodes CASSLQGEQFF.

The chain is built from TRBV30 and TRBJ2-1; a weak D match, TRBD1 (5 bases). Per germline, CDR1 GTSNPN and CDR2 SVGIG (reference sequence). The CDR3 runs to 12 residues. Trimming pared 7 bases from V and 8 bases from J, leaving 15 bases between. The CDR3 here is CAYTTVSYEQFF. The CDR3 coding sequence is TGTGCCTATACGACAGTTTCCTATGAGCAGTTCTTC.

The CDR3 is CATSRETSGAFQQFF. The CDR3 DNA reads TGTGCCACCAGCAGAGAGACTAGCGGGGCGTTTCAGCAGTTCTTC. The chain links TRBV15 to TRBJ2-1, with 11 nucleotides matching TRBD2. The CDR3 consists of 15 residues. Germline trimming cut 0 bases from V and 11 bases from J; bases unmatched to any gene: 6. Germline V gene sequence: CDR1 LNHNV, CDR2 YYDKDF (reference sequence).

The chain is built from TRBV15 and TRBJ2-3; D not certain. Germline-derived CDR1 and CDR2 are LNHNV and YYDKDF (reference sequence). Trimming took off 1 base at V and 0 bases at J, with 5 bases between the two ends. CDR3 length equals 14 residues. The CDR3 sequence is CATSRGQSTDTQYF. DNA of the CDR3: TGTGCCACCAGCAGAGGCCAGAGCACAGATACGCAGTATTTT. Full variable domain (rest looked up from reference TRBV15 and TRBJ2-3): DAMVIQNPRYQVTQFGKPVTLSCSQTLNHNVMYWYQQKSSQAPKLLFHYYDKDFNNEADTPDNFQSRRPNTSFCFLDIRSPGLGDTAMYLCATSRGQSTDTQYFGPGTRLTVL.

The chain carries TRBV5-1 and TRBJ2-5; TRBD2 agrees at 10 bases. The CDR3 totals 15 residues. Germline CDR1 and CDR2: SGHRS and YFSETQ. V was pared by 4 bases and J by 5 bases, with 8 bases of the junction left unmatched. CDR3 bases: TGCGCCAGCAGCGGTAGCGGGAGGTCCTCTGAGACCCAGTACTTC. Its protein product is CASSGSGRSSETQYF.

The rearrangement links TRBV5-1 to TRBJ2-5, with 12 nucleotides matching TRBD1. Trimming took 2 bases from V and 5 from J; bases not matched to a gene: 7. Germline values: CDR1 SGHRS, CDR2 YFSETQ. The CDR3 consists of 16 residues. CDR3 amino acids: CASSFTGTGGMETQYF. The CDR3 region has the DNA TGCGCCAGCAGCTTCACCGGGACAGGGGGCATGGAGACCCAGTACTTC.

Only a few counts were recorded for this clone. The chain recombines TRBV28 with TRBJ1-5; possible D gene TRBD1, 5 bases. The length of the CDR3 is 14 residues. Between the trimmed V and J ends, which lost 1 base and 4 bases, there was a span of 8 bases. Germline CDR1 and CDR2: MDHEN and SYDVKM. CDR3 sequence: CASSLLGGNQPQHF. In nucleotides, the CDR3 is TGTGCCAGCAGTTTATTGGGGGGGAATCAGCCCCAGCATTTT.